A selection of T cell receptor beta chains follows, all from one sample in a study of blood T cell repertoires in COVID-19. The table came from immunoSEQ multiplex PCR; TCRdb's copy has only in-frame clones and leaves some out. The sample includes about 410,000 clones, 80% to 90% seen only once; the top ten take 1.4% to 1.5%. The sample was peripheral blood. These receptors were collected from a woman in her 30s with active or convalescent COVID-19. Both conserved end residues are part of each CDR3. A D gene is named only where the DNA matches it firmly. Clone size, where shown, is once, few, many, or a class for clones that have expanded.

abundance,v_gene,d_gene,len,j_gene,CDR3aa,CDR3nt
once,TRBV5-5,TRBD1,16,TRBJ2-7,CASSLAGGTGLSEQYF,TGTGCCAGCAGCTTGGCCGGGGGGACAGGGTTATCCGAGCAGTACTTC
once,TRBV3-1/TRBV3-2,TRBD2,15,TRBJ2-7,CASSQAGGGSSEQYF,TGTGCCAGCAGCCAAGCGGGCGGGGGTTCGTCGGAGCAGTACTTC
NA,TRBV12-5,TRBD1,14,TRBJ2-7,CASGWGQGANEQYF,TGTGCTAGTGGTTGGGGACAGGGGGCTAACGAGCAGTACTTC
NA,TRBV5-1,TRBD1,15,TRBJ1-5,CASSSTGGAGQPQHF,TGCGCCAGCAGCTCCACAGGGGGCGCGGGGCAGCCCCAGCATTTT
NA,TRBV24-1,NA,16,TRBJ2-1,CATSDSQYAGYNEQFF,TGTGCCACCAGTGATTCTCAGTATGCGGGGTACAATGAGCAGTTCTTC
NA,TRBV19,NA,14,TRBJ1-5,CASSIGQDGQPQHF,TGTGCCAGTAGTATAGGCCAGGATGGTCAGCCCCAGCATTTT
NA,TRBV3-1/TRBV3-2,TRBD2,15,TRBJ2-1,CASSHSGGPYNEQFF,TGTGCCAGCAGCCATAGCGGGGGTCCCTACAATGAGCAGTTCTTC
NA,TRBV7-9,NA,18,TRBJ1-1,CASSLAGGLNRVNTEAFF,TGTGCCAGCAGCTTAGCGGGGGGGCTGAACCGGGTGAACACTGAAGCTTTCTTT
NA,TRBV3-1/TRBV3-2,TRBD1,17,TRBJ1-2,CASSQLNTGGVGYGYTF,TGTGCCAGCAGCCAACTTAACACAGGGGGCGTCGGCTATGGCTACACCTTC
many,TRBV19,TRBD2,15,TRBJ2-3,CASRGTSGDVDTQYF,TGTGCCAGTAGAGGGACTAGCGGGGATGTAGATACGCAGTATTTT
NA,TRBV5-1,TRBD2,15,TRBJ2-1,CASSLVGTTYNEQFF,TGCGCCAGCAGCTTGGTTGGGACTACCTACAATGAGCAGTTCTTC
NA,TRBV9,NA,13,TRBJ1-2,CASSAGGGDGYTF,TGTGCCAGCAGCGCAGGCGGGGGTGATGGCTACACCTTC
NA,TRBV13,TRBD1,14,TRBJ1-2,CASSLGEGAVGYTF,TGTGCCAGCAGCTTAGGTGAGGGGGCGGTCGGCTACACCTTC
NA,TRBV11-2,NA,16,TRBJ2-3,CASSPWGRPGTDTQYF,TGTGCCAGCAGCCCCTGGGGGCGACCAGGCACAGATACGCAGTATTTT
NA,TRBV4-1,TRBD1,13,TRBJ2-3,CASSGQAPDTQYF,TGCGCCAGCAGCGGACAGGCCCCAGATACGCAGTATTTT
NA,TRBV13,NA,15,TRBJ1-4,CASSSLAAGYEKLFF,TGTGCCAGCAGTTCCTTGGCTGCGGGCTATGAAAAACTGTTTTTT
NA,TRBV20-1,NA,13,TRBJ1-1,CSAIEYVLEGAFF,TGCAGTGCTATTGAGTACGTCTTAGAGGGAGCTTTCTTT
NA,TRBV15,NA,17,TRBJ1-5,CATSRDLQTGRNQPQHF,TGTGCCACCAGCAGAGATCTACAGACGGGGAGGAATCAGCCCCAGCATTTT
NA,TRBV4-2,NA,15,TRBJ1-2,CASSQHTQGIYGYTF,TGTGCCAGCAGCCAACACACACAGGGTATCTATGGCTACACCTTC
NA,TRBV27,NA,16,TRBJ2-7,CASSPRQTSYSYEQYF,TGTGCCAGCAGTCCGAGACAGACCTCATACTCCTACGAGCAGTACTTC
NA,TRBV6-4,TRBD2,15,TRBJ2-1,CASSKTSGEVDEQFF,TGTGCCAGCAGTAAGACTAGCGGGGAAGTGGATGAGCAGTTCTTC
few,TRBV5-8,TRBD1,14,TRBJ1-1,CASSLQLTGVAAFF,TGTGCCAGCAGTCTCCAATTAACAGGGGTGGCAGCTTTCTTT
few,TRBV18,NA,14,TRBJ1-2,CASSPGTLNYGYTF,TGTGCCAGCTCGCCTGGGACACTTAACTATGGCTACACCTTC
NA,TRBV12-3/TRBV12-4,TRBD1,13,TRBJ1-2,CASSWTGDYGYTF,TGTGCCAGCAGTTGGACAGGGGACTATGGCTACACCTTC
NA,TRBV5-1,NA,16,TRBJ1-4,CASSLGGRGLIEKLFF,TGCGCCAGCAGCTTGGGGGGCAGAGGCTTGATTGAAAAACTGTTTTTT
NA,TRBV6-1,NA,12,TRBJ2-1,CASSEAGRWEFF,TGTGCCAGCAGTGAAGCGGGGCGATGGGAGTTCTTC
NA,TRBV11-2,NA,14,TRBJ1-1,CASSLTDRNTEAFF,TGTGCCAGCAGCTTAACCGACAGGAACACTGAAGCTTTCTTT
NA,TRBV23-1,NA,17,TRBJ1-3,CASSQTCRGDPGNTIYF,TGCGCCAGCAGTCAAACATGCAGGGGAGATCCTGGAAACACCATATATTTT
NA,TRBV2,TRBD2,15,TRBJ2-3,CASSDLGLSTDTQYF,TGTGCCAGCAGTGATCTGGGACTAAGCACAGATACGCAGTATTTT
NA,TRBV7-9,NA,14,TRBJ2-7,CASSRDSPAYEQYF,TGTGCCAGCAGCCGGGACTCGCCTGCCTACGAGCAGTACTTC
NA,TRBV14,NA,15,TRBJ1-1,CASSPNTGPNTEAFF,TGTGCCAGCAGCCCAAATACAGGGCCGAACACTGAAGCTTTCTTT
NA,TRBV9,NA,15,TRBJ2-7,CASSRRPGTPYEQYF,TGTGCCAGCAGCAGACGACCCGGGACACCTTACGAGCAGTACTTC
few,TRBV19,NA,15,TRBJ2-2,CASSMVSSHTGELFF,TGTGCCAGTAGTATGGTTAGCAGTCACACCGGGGAGCTGTTTTTT
NA,TRBV6-1,TRBD2,16,TRBJ2-1,CASSEEPGGPGNEQFF,TGTGCCAGCAGTGAAGAACCGGGAGGGCCAGGCAATGAGCAGTTCTTC
NA,TRBV5-5,TRBD1,13,TRBJ1-2,CASIRQGARGYTF,TGTGCCAGCATCCGACAGGGGGCGAGGGGCTACACCTTC
NA,TRBV6-5,NA,15,TRBJ1-3,CASSYSPSSGNTIYF,TGTGCCAGCAGTTACTCCCCCTCCTCTGGAAACACCATATATTTT
NA,TRBV9,NA,13,TRBJ2-1,CASSLSTSGEQFF,TGTGCCAGCAGCTTATCCACTTCCGGTGAGCAGTTCTTC
NA,TRBV5-6,NA,16,TRBJ2-5,CASSFRDTWYQETQYF,TGTGCCAGCAGCTTCCGGGACACGTGGTACCAAGAGACCCAGTACTTC
NA,TRBV18,NA,15,TRBJ1-1,CASSLTEGLYPEAFF,TGTGCCAGCTCCTTAACGGAGGGGTTGTACCCTGAAGCTTTCTTT
NA,TRBV19,NA,13,TRBJ2-7,CASSSGITYEQYF,TGTGCCAGTAGTAGCGGGATCACCTACGAGCAGTACTTC
NA,TRBV4-1,NA,14,TRBJ2-7,CASSQEGGTYEQYF,TGCGCCAGCAGCCAAGAAGGAGGGACCTACGAGCAGTACTTC
NA,TRBV6-5,NA,14,TRBJ1-2,CASSYGDRTYGYTF,TGTGCCAGCAGTTACGGTGATAGAACCTATGGCTACACCTTC
few,TRBV11-2,TRBD1,15,TRBJ1-2,CASSLAGQGAYGYTF,TGTGCCAGCAGCTTAGCCGGACAGGGGGCATATGGCTACACCTTC
NA,TRBV15,TRBD1,15,TRBJ2-3,CATSWTGTSTDTQYF,TGTGCCACCAGCTGGACAGGGACAAGCACAGATACGCAGTATTTT
NA,TRBV3-1/TRBV3-2,TRBD1,15,TRBJ1-2,CASSRITPATGGITF,TGTGCCAGCAGCCGAATAACCCCGGCGACAGGGGGGATCACCTTC
once,TRBV5-1,TRBD2,18,TRBJ2-3,CASSLAGLAGTSTDTQYF,TGCGCCAGCAGCTTGGCGGGTCTAGCGGGGACAAGCACAGATACGCAGTATTTT
NA,TRBV5-8,TRBD1,15,TRBJ2-7,CASSPKGQGYLEQYF,TGTGCCAGCAGCCCGAAAGGACAGGGTTACCTGGAGCAGTACTTC
NA,TRBV5-6,NA,17,TRBJ2-5,CASSLALRGGTQETQYF,TGTGCCAGCAGCTTGGCGCTTCGTGGGGGGACGCAAGAGACCCAGTACTTC
once,TRBV21-1,NA,12,TRBJ2-2,CARTGCTGELFF,TGTGCCAGGACAGGGTGCACCGGGGAGCTGTTTTTT
NA,TRBV5-5,TRBD1,14,TRBJ1-1,CASSPVDRDTEAFF,TGTGCCAGCAGCCCGGTGGACAGGGACACTGAAGCTTTCTTT